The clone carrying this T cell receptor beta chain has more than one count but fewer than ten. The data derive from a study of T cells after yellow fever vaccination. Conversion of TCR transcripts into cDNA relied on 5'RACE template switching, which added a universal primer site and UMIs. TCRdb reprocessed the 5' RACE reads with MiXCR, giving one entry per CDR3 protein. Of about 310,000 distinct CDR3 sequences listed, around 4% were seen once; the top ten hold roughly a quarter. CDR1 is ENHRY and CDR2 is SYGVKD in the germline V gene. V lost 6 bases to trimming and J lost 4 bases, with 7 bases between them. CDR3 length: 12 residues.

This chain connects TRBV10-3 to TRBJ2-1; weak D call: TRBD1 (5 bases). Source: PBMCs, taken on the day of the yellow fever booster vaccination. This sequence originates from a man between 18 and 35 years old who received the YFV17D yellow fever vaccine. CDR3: CAISQGYNEQFF. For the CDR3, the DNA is TGTGCCATCAGCCAGGGTTACAATGAGCAGTTCTTC.